This TCR beta chain is from a study of monozygotic twins with inflammatory bowel disease. Notes on the study in general: The sharing of clonotypes with others was lower in IBD patients than in healthy twins, especially with disease activity. Using the inverse Simpson index, IBD patients had lower TCRbeta diversity than healthy co-twins.

UMIs that included a 6-nucleotide sample barcode were added by template switching, which took place during cDNA synthesis. TCRdb derives one entry per CDR3 protein from the 5' RACE reads, leaving out DNA. This sample's table has roughly 200,000 distinct CDR3 sequences. The blood volume drawn from each donor was more than 2 ml. CDR1 is MGHDK and CDR2 is SYGVNS in the germline V gene. This CDR3 has 15 amino acids. In regard to this clonotype: Its antigen is still unknown.

The receptor was derived from a human donor with ulcerative colitis or Crohn's disease, or a healthy co-twin of an affected twin (not recorded which). The chain links TRBV25-1 to TRBJ2-5; the TCRdb D gene call, TRBD1, has no DNA to confirm it. Sequenced material: blood. The CDR3 sequence: CASSEFGSGVETQYF.